Listed below are T cell receptor beta chains from one sample, sequenced in a study of T-cell reconstitution after alpha-beta-depleted transplantation in children. MiXCR, run by TCRdb on the PCR reads, gives a single entry per CDR3 protein. The sample lists approximately 210,000 distinct CDR3 sequences, approximately 15% occurring once. Sequencing was performed on PBMCs from the stem cell graft donor, taken from the stem cell graft. These receptors all stem from a human donor who donated a stem cell graft to a child with acute lymphoblastic leukemia. Both conserved end residues are part of each CDR3. The D gene is left open where the match is weak. Rows give clone size only sometimes, using once, few, many, or a class for an expanded clone.

size: many
D: .
V: TRBV20-1
J: TRBJ2-7
CDR3: CSVQRFGYEQYF
DNA: TGCAGTGTTCAGCGGTTCGGCTACGAGCAGTACTTC

size: .
D: TRBD2
V: TRBV7-8
J: TRBJ2-5
CDR3: CASSRVGGGRIQETQYF
DNA: TGTGCCAGCAGCCGAGTTGGGGGGGGACGTATCCAAGAGACCCAGTACTTC

size: many
D: .
V: TRBV5-1
J: TRBJ1-1
CDR3: CASSTELTGTEAFF
DNA: TGCGCCAGCAGTACGGAACTAACAGGGACTGAAGCTTTCTTT

size: .
D: TRBD1
V: TRBV5-1
J: TRBJ2-2
CDR3: CASTPGPGTGVTGELFF
DNA: TGCGCCAGCACCCCCGGACCTGGGACAGGGGTTACCGGGGAGCTGTTTTTT

size: .
D: .
V: TRBV25-1
J: TRBJ2-5
CDR3: CASSEGRQETQYF
DNA: TGTGCCAGCAGTGAAGGAAGGCAAGAGACCCAGTACTTC

size: many
D: TRBD2
V: TRBV20-1
J: TRBJ2-7
CDR3: CSASLLAGGPLNEQYF
DNA: TGCAGTGCCTCACTCCTAGCGGGAGGGCCACTTAACGAGCAGTACTTC

size: few
D: TRBD1
V: TRBV7-9
J: TRBJ2-7
CDR3: CASSLGGTELEQYF
DNA: TGTGCCAGCAGCTTAGGGGGGACAGAGCTCGAGCAGTACTTC

size: many
D: .
V: TRBV5-1
J: TRBJ2-1
CDR3: CASSLTGSLDNEQFF
DNA: TGCGCCAGCAGCTTGACCGGGAGTCTCGACAATGAGCAGTTCTTC

size: many
D: .
V: TRBV7-6
J: TRBJ1-2
CDR3: CASSLGANYGYTF
DNA: TGTGCCAGCAGCCTTGGAGCTAACTATGGCTACACCTTC

size: .
D: .
V: TRBV7-1
J: TRBJ2-1
CDR3: CAISSTVSYNEQFF
DNA: TGTGCCATCAGCTCCACGGTTTCCTACAATGAGCAGTTCTTC

size: .
D: TRBD2
V: TRBV7-1
J: TRBJ2-7
CDR3: CASSSLLAGSSYEQYF
DNA: TGTGCCAGCAGCTCCCTTCTAGCGGGCAGCTCCTACGAGCAGTACTTC

size: many
D: TRBD1
V: TRBV7-2
J: TRBJ1-6
CDR3: CASTLIRGHSPLHF
DNA: TGTGCCAGCACCTTAATCAGGGGGCATTCACCCCTCCACTTT

size: many
D: .
V: TRBV29-1
J: TRBJ2-2
CDR3: CSVGVQGGITGELFF
DNA: TGCAGCGTCGGCGTGCAGGGCGGGATCACCGGGGAGCTGTTTTTT

size: many
D: .
V: TRBV29-1
J: TRBJ1-1
CDR3: CSGRGGNTEAFF
DNA: TGCAGCGGGAGGGGGGGTAACACTGAAGCTTTCTTT

size: many
D: .
V: TRBV5-5
J: TRBJ1-3
CDR3: CASSLAPASHSGNTIYF
DNA: TGTGCCAGCAGCTTGGCCCCAGCAAGTCACTCTGGAAACACCATATATTTT

size: many
D: TRBD1
V: TRBV18
J: TRBJ1-5
CDR3: CASSSGQVLDQPQHF
DNA: TGTGCCAGCTCATCGGGACAGGTGCTCGATCAGCCCCAGCATTTT

size: many
D: .
V: TRBV11-1
J: TRBJ2-5
CDR3: CASSPSSRGGETQYF
DNA: TGTGCCAGCAGCCCTAGCAGCAGGGGTGGAGAGACCCAGTACTTC

size: many
D: .
V: TRBV7-2
J: TRBJ1-1
CDR3: CASSYLGSRNTEAFF
DNA: TGTGCCAGCAGCTACCTTGGGTCGAGGAACACTGAAGCTTTCTTT

size: many
D: TRBD2
V: TRBV12-3/TRBV12-4
J: TRBJ2-1
CDR3: CASTGGLAGPMYEQFF
DNA: TGTGCCAGCACCGGCGGACTAGCGGGCCCGATGTATGAGCAGTTCTTC

size: many
D: .
V: TRBV7-8
J: TRBJ2-7
CDR3: CASSQWTRTYEQYF
DNA: TGTGCCAGCAGCCAATGGACAAGAACCTACGAGCAGTACTTC

size: .
D: .
V: TRBV3-1
J: TRBJ2-6
CDR3: CASGTGVRWSGRGLSGANVLTF
DNA: TGTGCCAGCGGGACAGGGGTCCGTTGGAGCGGGAGGGGCCTGTCTGGGGCCAACGTCCTGACTTTC

size: .
D: TRBD1
V: TRBV5-1
J: TRBJ2-1
CDR3: CASSPQGVIVNEQFF
DNA: TGCGCCAGCAGCCCCCAGGGGGTAATCGTCAATGAGCAGTTCTTC

size: .
D: .
V: TRBV6-1
J: TRBJ1-1
CDR3: CASGRDAYTEAFF
DNA: TGTGCCAGCGGCCGAGATGCGTACACTGAAGCTTTCTTT

size: .
D: .
V: TRBV27
J: TRBJ1-2
CDR3: CASSPNGPRDYGYTF
DNA: TGTGCCAGCAGTCCTAACGGACCCCGAGACTATGGCTACACCTTC

size: many
D: .
V: TRBV12-3/TRBV12-4
J: TRBJ1-3
CDR3: CASAPGEAGNTIYF
DNA: TGTGCCAGCGCCCCGGGGGAGGCAGGAAACACCATATATTTT

size: .
D: .
V: TRBV5-1
J: TRBJ2-5
CDR3: CANHSHANQETQYF
DNA: TGCGCCAACCACAGTCACGCCAACCAAGAGACCCAGTACTTC

size: many
D: TRBD2
V: TRBV27
J: TRBJ2-1
CDR3: CASSLLGGGGYNEQFF
DNA: TGTGCCAGCAGTTTATTAGGCGGGGGAGGGTACAATGAGCAGTTCTTC

size: many
D: .
V: TRBV21-1
J: TRBJ2-7
CDR3: CASLKMVPGTYEQYF
DNA: TGTGCCAGTCTAAAGATGGTGCCTGGGACCTACGAGCAGTACTTC

size: .
D: .
V: TRBV18
J: TRBJ2-1
CDR3: CASSPEDRDYYNEQFF
DNA: TGTGCCAGCTCACCTGAGGACAGGGACTACTACAATGAGCAGTTCTTC

size: many
D: TRBD2
V: TRBV12-3/TRBV12-4
J: TRBJ2-3
CDR3: CASSPFGGGPDTQYF
DNA: TGTGCCAGCAGTCCTTTTGGGGGAGGGCCGGATACGCAGTATTTT

size: many
D: TRBD2
V: TRBV5-1
J: TRBJ2-1
CDR3: CASSSLAGGNEQFF
DNA: TGCGCCAGCAGTAGCCTAGCGGGAGGGAATGAGCAGTTCTTC

size: many
D: TRBD1
V: TRBV7-2
J: TRBJ2-1
CDR3: CASSSVRDRANEQFF
DNA: TGTGCCAGCAGCTCCGTTAGGGACAGGGCGAATGAGCAGTTCTTC

size: few
D: .
V: TRBV27
J: TRBJ1-2
CDR3: CASSSMVPGIQNYGYTF
DNA: TGTGCCAGCAGTTCTATGGTTCCGGGGATCCAGAACTATGGCTACACCTTC

size: many
D: .
V: TRBV7-9
J: TRBJ2-5
CDR3: CASSLLRVSQETQYF
DNA: TGTGCCAGCAGCTTGTTAAGGGTTTCCCAAGAGACCCAGTACTTC

size: many
D: .
V: TRBV12-3/TRBV12-4
J: TRBJ1-1
CDR3: CASSFRLFAFF
DNA: TGTGCCAGCAGTTTTCGGTTGTTCGCTTTCTTT

size: many
D: TRBD2
V: TRBV20-1
J: TRBJ2-7
CDR3: CSARDQGLAGGSYEQYF
DNA: TGCAGTGCTAGAGATCAGGGACTAGCGGGAGGCTCCTACGAGCAGTACTTC

size: few
D: .
V: TRBV24-1
J: TRBJ2-5
CDR3: CATSDSTLPKSTQYF
DNA: TGTGCCACCAGTGATTCTACCCTACCCAAGAGTACCCAGTACTTC

size: few
D: TRBD2
V: TRBV10-3
J: TRBJ2-1
CDR3: CAVQGTSGIRSSYNEQFF
DNA: TGTGCCGTCCAAGGGACTAGCGGGATAAGGAGCTCCTACAATGAGCAGTTCTTC

size: .
D: TRBD2
V: TRBV5-1
J: TRBJ2-5
CDR3: CASSIGTSGRAAETQYF
DNA: TGCGCCAGCAGCATAGGGACTAGCGGGAGGGCAGCGGAGACCCAGTACTTC

size: many
D: .
V: TRBV6-5
J: TRBJ2-7
CDR3: CASSRGDEQYF
DNA: TGTGCCAGCAGTAGGGGAGACGAGCAGTACTTC

size: many
D: .
V: TRBV29-1
J: TRBJ1-4
CDR3: CSSPQPEIEKLFF
DNA: TGCAGCTCCCCCCAGCCAGAGATCGAAAAACTGTTTTTT

size: many
D: TRBD1
V: TRBV7-8
J: TRBJ2-1
CDR3: CASSFPRTGGSLYNEQFF
DNA: TGTGCCAGCAGCTTTCCCCGGACAGGGGGGTCCCTCTACAATGAGCAGTTCTTC

size: many
D: .
V: TRBV28
J: TRBJ2-7
CDR3: CASSYPLHEQYF
DNA: TGTGCCAGCTCCTACCCCCTACACGAGCAGTACTTC

size: many
D: TRBD2
V: TRBV5-1
J: TRBJ2-3
CDR3: CASSLEAGETDTQYF
DNA: TGCGCCAGCAGCTTGGAGGCGGGAGAGACAGATACGCAGTATTTT

size: few
D: TRBD1
V: TRBV7-9
J: TRBJ1-6
CDR3: CASSQDRAILGPLHF
DNA: TGTGCCAGCAGCCAAGACAGGGCCATATTAGGACCCCTCCACTTT

size: many
D: TRBD2
V: TRBV29-1
J: TRBJ2-1
CDR3: CSVESGTRSTGEQFF
DNA: TGCAGCGTTGAATCGGGGACTAGGTCCACCGGTGAGCAGTTCTTC

size: many
D: TRBD2
V: TRBV29-1
J: TRBJ2-1
CDR3: CSVDQAGEDNEQFF
DNA: TGCAGCGTTGATCAAGCGGGAGAAGACAATGAGCAGTTCTTC

size: many
D: .
V: TRBV7-6
J: TRBJ2-2
CDR3: CASSQVGGGELFF
DNA: TGTGCCAGCAGTCAAGTGGGGGGCGGGGAGCTGTTTTTT

size: many
D: .
V: TRBV20-1
J: TRBJ2-5
CDR3: CSARVEGRQETQYF
DNA: TGCAGTGCTAGAGTAGAGGGGAGGCAAGAGACCCAGTACTTC

size: many
D: TRBD1
V: TRBV5-1
J: TRBJ2-6
CDR3: CASRYGQGSPGANVLTF
DNA: TGCGCCAGCAGATATGGACAGGGCTCTCCTGGGGCCAACGTCCTGACTTTC

size: many
D: .
V: TRBV10-3
J: TRBJ1-4
CDR3: CAISESTARGTNEKLFF
DNA: TGTGCCATCAGTGAGTCGACAGCGAGGGGAACTAATGAAAAACTGTTTTTT

size: .
D: TRBD2
V: TRBV4-2
J: TRBJ2-3
CDR3: CASSQSRRASGYGTDTQYF
DNA: TGTGCCAGCAGCCAATCCCGCAGGGCTAGCGGATACGGCACAGATACGCAGTATTTT

size: many
D: .
V: TRBV6-1
J: TRBJ1-1
CDR3: CASQSGGNRNTEAFF
DNA: TGTGCCAGCCAGAGTGGGGGGAATAGGAACACTGAAGCTTTCTTT

size: .
D: .
V: TRBV27
J: TRBJ2-1
CDR3: CASGLSSYNEQFF
DNA: TGTGCCAGCGGGTTAAGCTCCTACAATGAGCAGTTCTTC

size: .
D: .
V: TRBV6-2/TRBV6-3
J: TRBJ2-1
CDR3: CASRGAGPNNEQFF
DNA: TGTGCCAGCAGGGGGGCGGGGCCCAACAATGAGCAGTTCTTC

size: many
D: .
V: TRBV5-4
J: TRBJ1-3
CDR3: CASSLGTGGNTIYF
DNA: TGTGCCAGCAGCTTGGGGACTGGGGGAAACACCATATATTTT

size: few
D: TRBD2
V: TRBV4-2
J: TRBJ2-1
CDR3: CASSQVPGLGFNEQFF
DNA: TGTGCCAGCAGCCAAGTCCCGGGACTAGGCTTTAATGAGCAGTTCTTC

size: many
D: TRBD1
V: TRBV5-1
J: TRBJ2-1
CDR3: CASSSAGTEYNEQFF
DNA: TGCGCCAGCAGCTCTGCCGGGACAGAATACAATGAGCAGTTCTTC

size: many
D: TRBD2
V: TRBV12-3/TRBV12-4
J: TRBJ2-1
CDR3: CASSSSGTYNEQFF
DNA: TGTGCCAGCAGTTCTAGCGGGACCTACAATGAGCAGTTCTTC